This is a list of T cell receptor beta chains from one sample in a study of CD8 T cells in ankylosing spondylitis. TCRdb processed the 5' RACE reads anew with MiXCR; each CDR3 protein has one entry. Of 220,000 or so distinct CDR3 sequences listed, about 16% are singletons. Specimen: blood, either unsorted or a sorted T cell fraction (not recorded which). The receptor source for this set is a male donor with ankylosing spondylitis. Both conserved end residues are part of each CDR3.

v_call,cdr3_aa
TRBV20-1,CSARDPQGPYEQYF
TRBV6-2/TRBV6-3,CASSYLRGAYNEQFF
TRBV25-1,CASTGQYEQYF
TRBV20-1,CSASSLAGGFIETQYF
TRBV19,CASTDRGANTGELFF
TRBV20-1,CSARYGNSYEQYF
TRBV12-5,CASGSRTSDLDHTQYF
TRBV12-3/TRBV12-4,CASNTGGNYGYTF
TRBV6-1,CASSKQGVGYNEQFF
TRBV12-3/TRBV12-4,CATSGTPSQFRETQYF
TRBV6-2/TRBV6-3,CASRGLLTNEQFF
TRBV27,CASSPDVSNQPQHF
TRBV29-1,CSVPLRGGYNEQFF
TRBV12-3/TRBV12-4,CASSPQEGRSTDTQYF
TRBV10-3,CAISTPTNYGYTF
TRBV12-3/TRBV12-4,CASSFGVWDTGELFF
TRBV6-1,CASSSGLAGTGELFF
TRBV9,CASSESRDYNSPLHF
TRBV11-3,CASSPRTGGHEQYF
TRBV7-2,CASSLRLAGQQNTQYF
TRBV4-2,CASSQGTDSNQPQHF
TRBV7-9,CASSDLDWNTEAFF
TRBV13,CASSLGPGTTDTQYF
TRBV11-2,CASSLEPSGPRREAFF
TRBV20-1,CSARVGLHPNQPQHF
TRBV6-1,CASRGTGGLQETQYF
TRBV29-1,CSVEEADRAYEQYF
TRBV6-5,CASSYSIVGTGEKYEQYF
TRBV28,CASSLNGDTQYF
TRBV29-1,CSVDDNEQFF
TRBV7-9,CASSFRDSLRVNEQFF
TRBV7-9,CASSFSGTGETQYF
TRBV7-8,CASSLADGLAGDEQYF
TRBV5-5,CASSLSGLADTGELFF
TRBV9,CASSVGTSGEQLF
TRBV30,CAWTAGVAGEETQYF
TRBV5-1,CASSLGPGGLTDTQYF
TRBV19,CASSIYSTNTEAFF
TRBV9,CASSVRGAGDSYNEQFF
TRBV11-1,CASSSLTLTSGKTDTQYF
TRBV27,CASSLFAANTGELFF
TRBV4-1,CASSGTSGSGELFF
TRBV7-9,CASSFLAGGLEETQYF
TRBV12-3/TRBV12-4,CAIGPDSAQYF
TRBV2,CASSLGDIGELFF
TRBV7-9,CASSFLGMNTEAFF